This is a list of T cell receptor delta chains from one sample in a study of gamma-delta chains in newborns, infants, children. TCRdb called clones anew from the reads with CATT. The sample records thousands of delta-chain clones, less than 40% being singletons. Sequencing used blood. The receptor source for this set is a child who received the measles vaccine. Both conserved end residues are part of each CDR3. D genes are given only for firm matches. Size is omitted from some rows. Given values are once, few, many or a class for expanded clones.

size: .
D: TRDD2
J: TRDJ1
V: TRDV1
CDR3: CALGEAPSYVRDWVPYTDKLIF
DNA: TGTGCTCTTGGGGAAGCGCCTTCCTACGTGAGGGACTGGGTCCCGTACACTGATAAACTCATCTTT

size: medium-sized
D: TRDD3
J: TRDJ1
V: TRDV2
CDR3: CACDTLLGVPGDTDKLIF
DNA: TGTGCCTGTGACACTTTACTGGGGGTCCCTGGAGACACCGATAAACTCATCTTT

size: few
D: TRDD3
J: TRDJ1
V: TRDV2
CDR3: CACDTVLGDTRTKDTDKLIF
DNA: TGTGCCTGTGACACCGTACTGGGGGATACGCGCACTAAAGACACCGATAAACTCATCTTT

size: .
D: .
J: TRDJ1
V: TRDV1
CDR3: CALGARGWFLGWDNTDKLIF
DNA: TGTGCTCTTGGGGCCCGGGGGTGGTTCCTAGGGTGGGACAACACCGATAAACTCATCTTT

size: .
D: TRDD3
J: TRDJ1
V: TRDV1
CDR3: CALGELFFPTEDWGIPTDKLIF
DNA: TGTGCTCTTGGGGAACTCTTTTTTCCTACGGAGGACTGGGGGATACCCACCGATAAACTCATCTTT

size: medium-sized
D: TRDD3
J: TRDJ3
V: TRDV2
CDR3: CACDWGSSWDTRQMFF
DNA: TGTGCCTGTGACTGGGGGAGCTCCTGGGACACCCGACAGATGTTTTTC

size: .
D: TRDD3
J: TRDJ3
V: TRDV2
CDR3: CACDILGDTRRDTRQMFF
DNA: TGTGCCTGTGACATACTGGGGGATACGCGCAGGGACACCCGACAGATGTTTTTC

size: .
D: .
J: TRDJ1
V: TRDV1
CDR3: CALGEFHPDLLPIYLPPSYPTGGYKLIF
DNA: TGTGCTCTTGGGGAATTTCACCCGGACCTCCTCCCCATTTACCTCCCACCTTCCTACCCTACTGGGGGTTATAAACTCATCTTT

size: hyperexpanded
D: TRDD2
J: TRDJ1
V: TRDV1
CDR3: CALGELSLPTGDCFCDKLIF
DNA: TGTGCTCTTGGGGAACTCAGCCTTCCTACGGGGGATTGCTTCTGCGATAAACTCATCTTT

size: few
D: .
J: TRDJ1
V: TRDV1
CDR3: CALGPNPPLPTDNWGNKLIF
DNA: TGTGCTCTTGGCCCAAACCCCCCCCTTCCTACTGACAACTGGGGGAATAAACTCATCTTT

size: few
D: .
J: TRDJ1
V: TRDV1
CDR3: CALGEPIPRWDKLIF
DNA: TGTGCTCTTGGGGAGCCAATTCCTAGGTGGGATAAACTCATCTTT

size: .
D: TRDD3
J: TRDJ1
V: TRDV1
CDR3: CALGEEPGGYANTDKLIF
DNA: TGTGCTCTTGGGGAAGAGCCCGGGGGATACGCGAACACCGATAAACTCATCTTT

size: few
D: .
J: TRDJ1
V: TRDV1
CDR3: CALGGVPGLPGEELIF
DNA: TGTGCTCTTGGGGGCGTCCCAGGCCTTCCCGGAGAGGAACTCATCTTT

size: .
D: TRDD3
J: TRDJ1
V: TRDV3
CDR3: CAQSGGRYTDKLIF
DNA: TGTGCCCAGAGTGGGGGACGGTACACCGATAAACTCATCTTT

size: few
D: TRDD3
J: TRDJ1
V: TRDV1
CDR3: CALGAGVPCGIRKLIF
DNA: TGTGCTCTTGGGGCCGGTGTACCCTGCGGGATACGTAAACTCATCTTT

size: .
D: TRDD3
J: TRDJ1
V: TRDV1
CDR3: CALGPLTPKRWGIKGYSDKLIF
DNA: TGTGCTCTTGGGCCCCTTACCCCGAAACGCTGGGGGATAAAGGGGTACAGCGATAAACTCATCTTT

size: few
D: .
J: TRDJ1
V: TRDV1
CDR3: CALGELPHSRWVDKVLWYTDKLIF
DNA: TGTGCTCTTGGGGAACTTCCACATTCCCGGTGGGTGGATAAGGTCCTTTGGTACACCGATAAACTCATCTTT

size: .
D: TRDD3
J: TRDJ1
V: TRDV2
CDR3: CACDTVLGDPLFF
DNA: TGTGCCTGTGACACCGTGCTGGGGGACCCCTTATTCTTT

size: few
D: .
J: TRDJ1
V: TRDV1
CDR3: CALRGFLRGDTDKLIF
DNA: TGTGCTCTTCGGGGTTTTTTACGGGGGGACACCGATAAACTCATCTTT

size: .
D: TRDD3
J: TRDJ1
V: TRDV1
CDR3: CALGELPVLGDTRGDKLIF
DNA: TGTGCTCTTGGGGAACTTCCCGTACTGGGGGATACGCGTGGAGATAAACTCATCTTT

size: few
D: TRDD3
J: TRDJ1
V: TRDV1
CDR3: CALGKSRRWGIRHNADKLIF
DNA: TGTGCTCTTGGGAAATCCAGGAGGTGGGGGATAAGGCACAACGCCGATAAACTCATCTTT

size: few
D: TRDD3
J: TRDJ1
V: TRDV1
CDR3: CALGDPGRTGGSNTDKLIF
DNA: TGTGCTCTTGGGGACCCCGGGCGTACTGGGGGATCGAACACCGATAAACTCATCTTT

size: few
D: .
J: TRDJ1
V: TRDV1
CDR3: CALGDPLLHQYDWERDYTDKLIF
DNA: TGTGCTCTTGGGGACCCCTTACTCCATCAATATGACTGGGAGAGAGATTACACCGATAAACTCATCTTT

size: .
D: TRDD3
J: TRDJ1
V: TRDV3
CDR3: CAFLSYWGVITDKLIF
DNA: TGTGCCTTCCTATCCTACTGGGGGGTTATAACCGATAAACTCATCTTT

size: .
D: .
J: TRDJ1
V: TRDV1
CDR3: CALGVLHNSFSGKLIF
DNA: TGTGCTCTTGGGGTCCTACATAATTCCTTCTCGGGGAAACTCATCTTT

size: .
D: .
J: TRDJ1
V: TRDV1
CDR3: CALGERTSNYWITDKLIF
DNA: TGTGCTCTTGGGGAACGAACCTCCAATTACTGGATCACCGATAAACTCATCTTT

size: .
D: TRDD3
J: TRDJ3
V: TRDV2
CDR3: CACDTYWGIRSSSSSWDTLQMFF
DNA: TGTGCCTGTGACACGTACTGGGGGATACGGAGCTCATCGAGCTCCTGGGACACCCTACAGATGTTTTTC

size: few
D: .
J: TRDJ1
V: TRDV3
CDR3: CAFPSYLGDIYTDKLIF
DNA: TGTGCCTTCCCTTCCTACCTGGGGGATATATACACCGATAAACTCATCTTT

size: medium-sized
D: TRDD3
J: TRDJ1
V: TRDV1
CDR3: CALGKARTGGRGSKLIF
DNA: TGTGCTCTTGGGAAAGCCCGTACTGGGGGACGTGGTAGTAAACTCATCTTT

size: few
D: .
J: TRDJ1
V: TRDV3
CDR3: CASSPVGNTPDKLIF
DNA: TGTGCCTCTTCTCCCGTGGGGAATACGCCCGATAAACTCATCTTT

size: .
D: .
J: TRDJ1
V: TRDV1
CDR3: CALGEFTFGLFPSYHTDKLIF
DNA: .